The 19 T cell receptor beta chains in this list originate from one sample, sequenced in a study of Ad26.COV2.S vaccination and SARS-CoV-2 variants. Clones were read by immunoSEQ multiplex PCR, and TCRdb kept only the in-frame ones, dropping some. This sample has around 370,000 clones, with 70% to 90% found just once. Specified treatment: over 15 received Ad26.COV2.S at low or high dose, single or two shots; 5 received placebo; per-sample allocation not given. Sampling took place 63 days after the first vaccine or placebo injection. The specimen comprised peripheral blood, sampled in a trial of Ad26.COV2.S vaccine versus placebo. These receptor sequences come from a person aged 18-65 years who received the Ad26.COV2.S COVID-19 vaccine or a placebo.

The chain carries TRBV3-1 (or the pseudogene TRBV3-2) and TRBJ2-5; D call uncertain. This CDR3 has 14 amino acids. Germline lookup yields CDR1 LGHDT and CDR2 YNNKEL (reference sequence). The V gene lost 0 bases and the J gene lost 4 bases, with 9 bases spanning the gap. The CDR3, as DNA: TGTGCCAGCAGCCAAGATACACAAGGAGAGACCCAGTACTTC. Translation gives CASSQDTQGETQYF.

J is TRBJ2-1 and V is TRBV6-5, with 9 bases that match TRBD2. V shed 4 bases, J shed 12 bases, and the junction held 7 bases outside the gene matches. The CDR3 sequence is 13 residues long. Looked up from germline, CDR1 is MNHEY and CDR2 is SVGAGI. The CDR3 nucleotides read TGTGCCAGCAGTTCCCAAGGCGGGAGGGGGCAGTTCTTC. Protein sequence: CASSSQGGRGQFF.

J is TRBJ1-4 and V is TRBV18; D unclear. The CDR3 extends over 12 amino acids. The germline CDR1 and CDR2 sequences are KGHSH and LQKENI. Trimming left V 5 bases short and J 8 bases short, with 9 bases between. The CDR3 sequence is CASSLEQEKLFF. The CDR3 region has the DNA TGTGCCAGCTCATTGGAACAGGAAAAACTGTTTTTT.

The V gene is TRBV7-6, the J gene TRBJ2-7; TRBD1 aligns across 7 bases. The CDR3 spans 16 residues. Unmatched junction bases numbered 9, after V lost 1 base and J lost 3 bases. Germline CDR1 is SGHVS and CDR2 is FNYEAQ. In DNA form, the CDR3 reads TGTGCCAGCAGCTTAGGGCCCGGGACAGAACGCTACGAGCAGTACTTC. Translation: CASSLGPGTERYEQYF.

J is TRBJ1-5 and V is TRBV6-5, with TRBD1 matching 9 bases. V shed 6 bases, J shed 5 bases, and the junction held 8 bases outside the gene matches. Germline CDR1 and CDR2: MNHEY and SVGAGI. The CDR3 is made up of 15 amino acids. CDR3 sequence reads: CASSPSGTGYQPQHF. CDR3 DNA: TGTGCCAGCAGCCCCTCCGGGACAGGGTATCAGCCCCAGCATTTT.

The table lists this clone with a few counts. The J gene is TRBJ2-6, the V gene TRBV10-2; 11 bases fit TRBD2. The CDR3 has 17 residues. After removal of 6 bases from V and 0 bases from J, the junction contained 4 bases not matched to a gene. Germline V CDR1 and CDR2: WSHSY, SAAADI. Here the CDR3 DNA reads TGCGCCAGCAGAGGGACTAGCGGTCTCTCTGGGGCCAACGTCCTGACTTTC. Its protein product is CASRGTSGLSGANVLTF.

The genes are TRBV3-1 (or the pseudogene TRBV3-2) and TRBJ2-7; TRBD2 matches 9 bases. The CDR3 has 12 amino acids. Germline assignment: CDR1 LGHDT and CDR2 YNNKEL (reference sequence). Trimming cost V 4 bases and J 6 bases; bases outside gene matches: 1. The CDR3: CASSLTSGEQYF. The CDR3 DNA reads as TGTGCCAGCAGCCTGACTAGCGGCGAGCAGTACTTC.

This chain connects TRBV2 to TRBJ2-2; 9 bases align to TRBD2. The CDR3 is 15 residues long. With V trimmed by 11 bases and J by 4 bases, 11 bases remained unmatched. From germline, CDR1 is SNHLY and CDR2 FYNNEI. The CDR3 is CAGSRGGAGTGELFF. As DNA, the CDR3 is TGTGCCGGATCACGCGGGGGGGCGGGCACCGGGGAGCTGTTTTTT.

This clone was counted only a few times. The chain has TRBV7-2 and TRBJ1-2; TRBD1 agrees at 9 bases. From germline, CDR1 is SGHTA and CDR2 FQGNSA. This CDR3 has 13 amino acids. The V gene end was trimmed by 5 bases and the J gene end by 14 bases; junction bases not matched to a gene: 12. The CDR3 nucleotides are TGTGCCAGCAGCAACCGGGACAGGGAATTAGGGACCTTC. Translation: CASSNRDRELGTF.

V is TRBV3-1 (or the pseudogene TRBV3-2) and J is TRBJ2-3; 13 nucleotides match TRBD2. J gave up 0 bases and V 4 bases, and 4 bases lay outside the gene matches. This CDR3 is 17 amino acids long. Germline V gene sequence: CDR1 LGHDT, CDR2 YNNKEL (reference sequence). CDR3 sequence reads: CASSLGLAGTSTDTQYF. CDR3 nucleotides: TGTGCCAGCAGCCTGGGACTAGCGGGGACCAGCACAGATACGCAGTATTTT.

The V and J genes are TRBV6-2 or TRBV6-3 and TRBJ2-1, with 9 bases lining up with TRBD2. Trimming cost V 1 base and J 4 bases; bases outside gene matches: 14. Germline V gene lookup returns CDR1 MNHEY and CDR2 SVGEGT. The CDR3 has 19 amino acids. CDR3 coding DNA: TGTGCCAGCAGTTACTTCAGGCCCCTAGGCCTAGCGGGGTACAATGAGCAGTTCTTC. Encoded protein: CASSYFRPLGLAGYNEQFF.

The rearrangement uses TRBV6-1 and TRBJ2-7; maybe TRBD2 (5 bases). Deletions cut 4 bases from V and 2 bases from J, with 21 bases between. There are 17 residues in the CDR3. Germline-derived CDR1 and CDR2 are MNHNS and SASEGT. The CDR3, as DNA: TGTGCCAGCAGTGCCCAACCCTGGGGAGCCGCCGCCTACGAGCAGTACTTC. The encoded protein is CASSAQPWGAAAYEQYF.

This chain links TRBV5-8 with TRBJ2-7, with 8 bases lining up with TRBD2. This CDR3 region has 15 residues. Looked up from germline, CDR1 is SGHTS and CDR2 is YDEGEE. After removal of 0 bases from V and 2 bases from J, the junction contained 4 bases not matched to a gene. CDR3 nucleotides: TGTGCCAGCAGCTTGGACCTAGCGGGTACCTACGAGCAGTACTTC. Residues: CASSLDLAGTYEQYF.

The table lists this clone with a few counts. The V and J genes are TRBV5-1 and TRBJ1-4; 7 bases match TRBD1. Trimming cost V 4 bases and J 8 bases; bases outside gene matches: 8. Germline CDR1 and CDR2: SGHRS and YFSETQ. This CDR3 is built from 14 residues. CDR3 amino acids: CASSAGTVGEKLFF. CDR3 bases: TGCGCCAGCAGCGCCGGGACAGTTGGCGAAAAACTGTTTTTT.

This clone was seen just once. Other DNA sequences of this sample code for an identical CDR3. CDR3 in amino acids: CASSIPGDSYEQYF. The DNA for the CDR3 is TGTGCCAGTAGTATCCCTGGAGACTCCTACGAGCAGTACTTC. V and J are TRBV19 and TRBJ2-7; no firm D call. The length of the CDR3 is 14 residues. V shed 3 bases and J shed 0 bases, with 9 bases lying between them. Germline lookup yields CDR1 LNHDA and CDR2 SQIVND (reference sequence).

CDR3 sequence: CASSLRDRGVQETQYF. DNA of the CDR3: TGTGCCAGCAGCCTTCGGGACAGGGGGGTACAAGAGACCCAGTACTTC. The chain employs TRBV7-9 and TRBJ2-5, with 11 nucleotides matching TRBD1. V lost 5 bases and J lost 2; bases outside the gene matches: 7. Per germline, CDR1 SEHNR and CDR2 FQNEAQ (reference sequence). The CDR3 covers 16 residues.

The CDR3 sequence is CASSDQGGPLNTEAFF. DNA for the CDR3: TGTGCCAGTAGTGACCAGGGAGGGCCGCTGAACACTGAAGCTTTCTTT. The genes are TRBV19 and TRBJ1-1; perhaps TRBD1 as D (5 bases). The V gene lost 5 bases and the J gene lost 0 bases, with 16 bases spanning the gap. Germline V lookup: CDR1 LNHDA, CDR2 SQIVND (reference sequence). CDR3 length: 16 amino acids.

V usage is TRBV7-8 and J usage is TRBJ2-7; D uncertain. Germline CDR1 SGHVS, CDR2 FQNEAQ. Trimming took off 0 bases at V and 2 bases at J, with 8 bases between the two ends. This CDR3 region has 14 residues. CDR3 sequence reads: CASSLALGPYEQYF. The CDR3 bases are TGTGCCAGCAGCTTAGCGCTCGGGCCCTACGAGCAGTACTTC.

V is TRBV19 and J is TRBJ1-1, with D uncertain. CDR1 is LNHDA and CDR2 is SQIVND in the germline V gene (reference sequence). The V gene lost 7 bases and the J gene lost 5 bases, with 17 bases spanning the gap. The CDR3 sequence is 14 residues long. The CDR3: CASKQELGNTEAFF. The CDR3 region has the DNA TGTGCCAGTAAGCAGGAGCTTGGGAATACTGAAGCTTTCTTT.